This T cell receptor beta chain derives from a study of Tregs in tolerant kidney transplant recipients. Thawed PBMCs were FACS-sorted into unstimulated CD4+CD25+CD127- regulatory T cells, CD4+CD25- non-regulatory cells, CD4 and CD8 cells. The data were produced by immunoSEQ multiplex PCR, yet TCRdb's version contains in-frame clones alone and is incomplete. The data show approximately 65,000 clones, about four fifths seen once. There are a few counts of this clone. What it binds is not known. Study-level points and caveats: Few patients were studied, so findings need validation in larger groups. Activated donor B cell expansion appeared to reveal the most relevant donor-specific TCRbeta repertoire. Biological reproducibility was not directly addressed, but technical replication error appeared minimal.

This clonotype was obtained from a human donor in good health. Material for sequencing was CD4+ T cells from blood.

The CDR3 reads CASSQASRFFYGYTF. In nucleotides, the CDR3 is TGCGCCAGCAGCCAAGCGTCACGTTTCTTCTATGGCTACACCTTC. V gene TRBV4-1 combines with J gene TRBJ1-2; D not resolved. The length of the CDR3 is 15 residues. Trimming left V 1 base short and J 4 bases short, with 13 bases between. Looked up from germline, CDR1 is MGHRA and CDR2 is YSYEKL.